These 2 T cell receptor beta chains were sequenced from one sample in a study of CD8+CD57+ T cells in acquired aplastic anemia. Sequencing was done on patients that had shown CD8+CD57+ cell expansion by flow cytometry. According to the study, genomic DNA was the template for TCR beta VDJ and CDR3 profiling. TCRdb reprocessed the reads via MiXCR and lists one record per CDR3 protein. The sample has about 160,000 distinct CDR3 sequences; about 50% are singletons. The sample taken for sequencing was sorted CD4+, CD8+, or CD8+CD57+ T cells (not recorded which) from PBMCs. The receptor set was obtained from a human donor with aplastic anemia.

This clonotype was observed once. The chain employs TRBV10-3 and TRBJ2-5; a weak D match, TRBD1 (6 bases). V was shortened by 7 bases and J by 2 bases, with 14 bases between the two germline ends. The CDR3 runs 14 residues. Germline lookup yields CDR1 ENHRY and CDR2 SYGVKD. CDR3 region: CAIKEVGGQETQYF. The CDR3 coding sequence is TGTGCCATCAAGGAGGTAGGGGGACAAGAGACCCAGTACTTC.

This clonotype was recorded at least ten times. The chain recombines TRBV5-1 with TRBJ2-5, with 7 bases aligning to TRBD2. Germline V gene data show CDR1 as SGHRS and CDR2 as YFSETQ. Trimming took 0 bases from V and 3 from J; bases not matched to a gene: 5. This CDR3 is built from 15 residues. The CDR3 region is CASSLAVGGKETQYF. CDR3 in DNA: TGCGCCAGCAGCTTGGCGGTCGGGGGGAAAGAGACCCAGTACTTC.